This TCR beta chain was documented in a study of T-cell reconstitution after alpha-beta-depleted transplantation in children. Using unique molecular identifiers, the investigators prepared the TCRbeta library. TCRdb ran MiXCR on the PCR reads and lists one entry per CDR3 protein. The data contain a few hundred thousand distinct CDR3 sequences, roughly a quarter of them singletons. Material: PBMCs, mostly from graft donor cells, obtained 360 days after TCRalphabeta/CD19-depleted stem cell transplant. The source of this sequence is a female patient aged 2-9 years who had a stem cell transplant for congenital amegakaryocytic thrombocytopenia, so the T cells may come from the graft donor.

The CDR3 DNA sequence: TGCAGTGCCGTAGCGGGAGGGGGACAAACTTTGTGGAATGAGCAGTTCTTC. This encodes CSAVAGGGQTLWNEQFF. This sequence joins TRBV20-1 and TRBJ2-1; TRBD2 matches at 11 bases. V gave up 6 bases and J gave up 7 bases; unmatched junction bases: 17. Germline CDR1 is DFQATT and CDR2 is SNEGSKA (reference sequence). The CDR3 sequence is 17 residues long.